This section outlines one TCR beta chain sequence together with its context. This entry belongs to a study of T cells in Graves' hyperthyroidism and ophthalmopathy. The CDR3 covers 15 residues. Trimming cost V 4 bases and J 6 bases; bases outside gene matches: 8. Germline loops: CDR1 SGHNT, CDR2 YYREEE (reference sequence). RNA transcripts yielded amplified TCR beta CDR3 regions. The primer set for the first-round RT-PCR of the TCR CDR3 was HTBI. TCRdb fed the multiplex PCR reads into MiXCR, producing one record per CDR3 protein. The sample lists around 580,000 distinct CDR3 sequences, 40% to 55% seen once, with around 7.7% in the top ten.

V is TRBV5-4 and J is TRBJ1-5; TRBD1 aligns across 9 bases. Sequences were obtained from peripheral blood or thyroid tissue (not recorded which). The sequence was obtained from a woman aged 18-30 years with Graves' hyperthyroidism. CDR3 in amino acids: CASSASGTGLQPQHF. The CDR3 region has the DNA TGTGCCAGCAGCGCATCCGGGACAGGGCTTCAGCCCCAGCATTTT.